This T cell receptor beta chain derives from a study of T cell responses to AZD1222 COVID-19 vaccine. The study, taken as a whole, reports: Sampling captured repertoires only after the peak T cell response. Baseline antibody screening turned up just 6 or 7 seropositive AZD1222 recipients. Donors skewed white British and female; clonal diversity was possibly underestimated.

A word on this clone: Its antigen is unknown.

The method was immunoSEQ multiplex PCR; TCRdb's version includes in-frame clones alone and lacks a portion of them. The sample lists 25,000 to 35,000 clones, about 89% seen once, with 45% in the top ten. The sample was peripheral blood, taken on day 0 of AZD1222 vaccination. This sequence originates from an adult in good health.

CDR3 protein: CSVAQGGSEKLFF. Here the CDR3 DNA reads TGCAGCGTTGCGCAGGGGGGTTCGGAAAAACTGTTTTTT. The V gene is TRBV29-1, the J gene TRBJ1-4; TRBD1 agrees at 7 bases. CDR1 and CDR2 from the germline V gene are SQVTM and ANQGSEA. Trimming removed 4 bases from V and 8 bases from J; junction bases left unmatched: 7. The CDR3 length is 13 residues. The whole variable domain, filled in from reference TRBV29-1 and TRBJ1-4, reads SAVISQKPSRDICQRGTSLTIQCQVDSQVTMMFWYRQQPGQSLTLIATANQGSEATYESGFVIDKFPISRPNLTFSTLTVSNMSPEDSSIYLCSVAQGGSEKLFFGSGTQLSVL.